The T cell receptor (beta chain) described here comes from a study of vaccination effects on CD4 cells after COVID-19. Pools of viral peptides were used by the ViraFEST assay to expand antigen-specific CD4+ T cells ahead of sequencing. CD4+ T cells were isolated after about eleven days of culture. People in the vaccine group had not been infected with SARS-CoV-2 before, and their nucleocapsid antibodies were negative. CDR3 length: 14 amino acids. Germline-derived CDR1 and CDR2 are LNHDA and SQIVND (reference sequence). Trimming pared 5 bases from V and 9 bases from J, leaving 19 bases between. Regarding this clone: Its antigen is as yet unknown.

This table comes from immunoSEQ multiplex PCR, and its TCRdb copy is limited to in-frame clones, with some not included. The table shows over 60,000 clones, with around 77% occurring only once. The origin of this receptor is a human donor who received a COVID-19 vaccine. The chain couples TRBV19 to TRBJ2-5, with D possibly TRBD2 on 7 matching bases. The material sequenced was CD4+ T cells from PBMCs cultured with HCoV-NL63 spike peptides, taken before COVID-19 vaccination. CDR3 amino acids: CASSPVRGGGAQYF. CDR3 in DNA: TGTGCCAGTAGTCCCGTTAGGGGGGGAGGGGCCCAGTACTTC.